The rows below give T cell receptor beta chains drawn from one sample of a study of immunodeficiency. Repertoires were generated with immunoSEQ multiplex PCR, while TCRdb's copy carries only in-frame clones and drops some. This repertoire shows approximately 2,300 clones, 88% found once; its top ten account for 8% to 9.5%. Sequencing used CD4+ T cells from blood. The receptors come from a girl aged 10 to 17 with POLD1 deficiency. The CDR3 runs from the conserved cysteine through the conserved F or W. D genes are given only for firm matches. Clone sizes are given selectively: once, few, many, or a class where the clone is expanded.

DNA: TGTGCCAGCAGTCTGGTGGGTAGCGGGAGAAAATCGTCCTACGAGCAGTACTTC
CDR3: CASSLVGSGRKSSYEQYF
J: TRBJ2-7
V: TRBV6-6
D: TRBD2
size: NA

DNA: TGTGCCAGCAGCCACAGCAACCAAGAGACCCAGTACTTC
CDR3: CASSHSNQETQYF
J: TRBJ2-5
V: TRBV7-9
D: NA
size: NA

DNA: TGTGCCAGCTCACCACCGTCTAGCTACGCCGAGACCCAGTACTTC
CDR3: CASSPPSSYAETQYF
J: TRBJ2-5
V: TRBV18
D: NA
size: NA

DNA: TGTGCCAGCTCAACAACAGGTAGCTCTGAAGCTTTCTTT
CDR3: CASSTTGSSEAFF
J: TRBJ1-1
V: TRBV18
D: NA
size: NA

DNA: TGTGCCAGCACCAGGGGGCGCGGGAGTTCTTATGAGCAGTTCTTC
CDR3: CASTRGRGSSYEQFF
J: TRBJ2-1
V: TRBV11-3
D: NA
size: NA

DNA: TGTGCCAGCAGCGGCGGGACTAAGCAGTACTTC
CDR3: CASSGGTKQYF
J: TRBJ2-7
V: TRBV6-2/TRBV6-3
D: TRBD2
size: NA

DNA: TGTGCCAGCAGCTTGGGACTAGCGGGATACGCGAACACCGGGGAGCTGTTTTTT
CDR3: CASSLGLAGYANTGELFF
J: TRBJ2-2
V: TRBV5-4
D: TRBD2
size: NA

DNA: TGTGCCATCGGGGAGACAGCGCGTGGAGGTACTGAAGCTTTCTTT
CDR3: CAIGETARGGTEAFF
J: TRBJ1-1
V: TRBV10-3
D: NA
size: NA

DNA: TGTGCCAGTAGTATGACGGCCTATGGCTACACCTTC
CDR3: CASSMTAYGYTF
J: TRBJ1-2
V: TRBV19
D: NA
size: NA

DNA: TGCGCCAGCAGCCAAGATAGAGGCTCCTACGAGCAGTACTTC
CDR3: CASSQDRGSYEQYF
J: TRBJ2-7
V: TRBV4-3
D: NA
size: once

DNA: TGTGCCAGCAGCTTAACAGGGGGCGCAGATACGCAGTATTTT
CDR3: CASSLTGGADTQYF
J: TRBJ2-3
V: TRBV7-9
D: TRBD1
size: NA

DNA: TGTGCCAGCAGCGTAGATGACGGGAGGTACAATGAGCAGTTCTTC
CDR3: CASSVDDGRYNEQFF
J: TRBJ2-1
V: TRBV9
D: TRBD2
size: few

DNA: TGCGCCAGCCGGTTTGTGGGGGCTGATGAGCAGTTCTTC
CDR3: CASRFVGADEQFF
J: TRBJ2-1
V: TRBV5-1
D: NA
size: NA